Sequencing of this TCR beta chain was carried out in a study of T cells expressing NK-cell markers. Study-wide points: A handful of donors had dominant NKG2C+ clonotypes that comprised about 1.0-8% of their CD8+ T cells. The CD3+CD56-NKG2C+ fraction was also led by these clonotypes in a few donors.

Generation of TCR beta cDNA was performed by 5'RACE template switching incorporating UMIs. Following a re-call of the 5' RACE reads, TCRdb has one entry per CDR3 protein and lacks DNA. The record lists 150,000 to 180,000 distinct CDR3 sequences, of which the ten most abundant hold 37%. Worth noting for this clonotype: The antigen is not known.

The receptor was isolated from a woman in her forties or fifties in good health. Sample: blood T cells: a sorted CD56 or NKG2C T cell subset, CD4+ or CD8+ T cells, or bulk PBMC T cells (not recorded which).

This CDR3 is CATTEDRQETQYF. The chain links TRBV24-1 to TRBJ2-5; with no DNA, the TCRdb D assignment of TRBD1 cannot be verified. CDR1 is KGHDR and CDR2 is SFDVKD in the germline V gene. The CDR3 spans 13 residues.